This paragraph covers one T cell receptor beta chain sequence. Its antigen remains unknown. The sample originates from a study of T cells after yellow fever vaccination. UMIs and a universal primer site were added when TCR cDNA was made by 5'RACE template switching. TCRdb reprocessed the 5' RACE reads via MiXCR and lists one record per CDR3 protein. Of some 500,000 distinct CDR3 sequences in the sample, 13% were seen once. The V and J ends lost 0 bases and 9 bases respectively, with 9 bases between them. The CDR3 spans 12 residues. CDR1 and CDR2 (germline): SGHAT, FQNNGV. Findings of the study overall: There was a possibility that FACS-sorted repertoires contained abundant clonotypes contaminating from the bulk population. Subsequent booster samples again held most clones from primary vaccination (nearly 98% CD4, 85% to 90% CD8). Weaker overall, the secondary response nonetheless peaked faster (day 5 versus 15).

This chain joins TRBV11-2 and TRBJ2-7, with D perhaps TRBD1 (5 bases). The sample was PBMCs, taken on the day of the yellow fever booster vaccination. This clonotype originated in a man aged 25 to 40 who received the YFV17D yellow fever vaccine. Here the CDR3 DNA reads TGTGCCAGCAGCTTAGATCAGGGTTTGCAGTACTTC. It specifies CASSLDQGLQYF.